Each of the 17 T cell receptor beta chains below was sequenced from the same sample in a study of cytomegalovirus exposure and HLA in healthy donors. Primers: 60 Vbeta forward and 13 Jbeta reverse. Measured with immunoSEQ multiplex PCR; TCRdb has only the in-frame clones, and not every one. The sample holds 120,000 or so clones, around 86% seen once. Sequencing used PBMCs. These receptor sequences come from a man aged 25 to 40 in good health and CMV-seronegative.

The V gene is TRBV25-1, the J gene TRBJ2-1; TRBD1 matches 7 bases. The trim removed 6 bases at V and 4 bases at J, leaving 9 bases unmatched. The CDR3 has 15 amino acids. Germline CDR1 and CDR2: MGHDK and SYGVNS. The CDR3 region is CASRDKGTAYNEQFF. CDR3 bases: TGTGCCAGCAGAGATAAAGGGACAGCTTACAATGAGCAGTTCTTC.

This clone was counted only a few times. This chain joins TRBV7-2 and TRBJ2-5, with 9 bases lining up with TRBD2. Unmatched junction bases numbered 12, after V lost 6 bases and J lost 4 bases. CDR1 is SGHTA and CDR2 is FQGNSA in the germline V gene. This CDR3 is built from 16 residues. CDR3 nucleotide sequence: TGTGCCAGCAGTTCCCCTGGGCGGGGGGGCGGAGAGACCCAGTACTTC. Its protein is CASSSPGRGGGETQYF.

The chain is built from TRBV19 and TRBJ2-5; 9 positions agree with TRBD1. The CDR3 length is 15 residues. V was pared by 5 bases and J by 7 bases, with 11 bases of the junction left unmatched. In germline, CDR1 is LNHDA, CDR2 SQIVND (reference sequence). The CDR3 loop is CASSPMDRGLGTQYF. CDR3 nucleotide sequence: TGTGCCAGTAGTCCGATGGACAGGGGTTTGGGGACCCAGTACTTC.

The chain links TRBV11-2 to TRBJ2-5; 10 bases map to TRBD2. Germline CDR1 is SGHAT and CDR2 is FQNNGV. The CDR3 is made up of 16 amino acids. The junction had 8 bases not matched to a gene; V was cut back by 3 bases and J by 4 bases. This CDR3 reads CASSFPSGGVSETQYF. Written as DNA, the CDR3 is TGTGCCAGCAGCTTTCCTAGCGGGGGCGTATCAGAGACCCAGTACTTC.

The chain combines TRBV2 with TRBJ1-5; tentative D call: TRBD1 (6 bases). Germline CDR1 and CDR2: SNHLY and FYNNEI. The CDR3 is made up of 14 amino acids. Trimming removed 4 bases from V and 6 bases from J, with 13 bases in between. This chain's CDR3 is CASSAAGDGQPQHF. For the CDR3, the DNA is TGTGCCAGCAGTGCCGCAGGGGACGGTCAGCCCCAGCATTTT. Together with reference TRBV2 and TRBJ1-5, the CDR3 gives the full variable domain: EPEVTQTPSHQVTQMGQEVILRCVPISNHLYFYWYRQILGQKVEFLVSFYNNEISEKSEIFDDQFSVERPDGSNFTLKIRSTKLEDSAMYFCASSAAGDGQPQHFGDGTRLSIL.

On this clone: An end of the junction does not agree with germline; a read error may underlie this. The chain combines TRBV7-9 with TRBJ1-2, with a possible D match to TRBD1 (5 bases). Looked up from germline, CDR1 is SEHNR and CDR2 is FQNEAQ (reference sequence). The CDR3 runs 14 residues. CDR3 sequence reads: CASSLGTVNYGYTF. The CDR3 DNA is TGTGCCAGCAGTTTAGGGACTGTGAACTATGGCTACACCTTC.

This rearrangement joins TRBV19 to TRBJ1-6; tentative D call: TRBD1 (6 bases). The CDR3 loop spans 16 amino acids. Germline V gene data show CDR1 as LNHDA and CDR2 as SQIVND (reference sequence). Trimming removed 2 bases from V and 5 bases from J, with 13 bases in between. CDR3 nucleotide sequence: TGTGCCAGTAGTATACCCAGGGGAAGCGATAATTCACCCCTCCACTTT. It specifies CASSIPRGSDNSPLHF.

J is TRBJ1-1 and V is TRBV27; 7 bases map to TRBD1. After removal of 7 bases from V and 2 bases from J, the junction contained 13 bases not matched to a gene. The CDR3 is 16 residues long. Germline V lookup: CDR1 MNHEY, CDR2 SMNVEV (reference sequence). The CDR3 DNA is TGTGCCAGCACCTTCATCACGCAGGGGGGAAACACTGAAGCTTTCTTT. It encodes CASTFITQGGNTEAFF.

This clone was observed a single time. The genes are TRBV9 and TRBJ1-5, with 7 bases identical to TRBD1. The germline V gene encodes CDR1 SGDLS and CDR2 YYNGEE. V gave up 0 bases and J gave up 0 bases; unmatched junction bases: 27. The CDR3 covers 24 residues. The CDR3 bases are TGTGCCAGCAGCGTAGTGGCCCGGAGCGGCAGGGGGTTCGTAAGGCTATATAGCAATCAGCCCCAGCATTTT. It translates to CASSVVARSGRGFVRLYSNQPQHF.

The chain joins TRBV28 to TRBJ2-7, with a weak D call TRBD1 (6 bases). Trimming removed 2 bases from V and 2 bases from J, with 10 bases in between. The CDR3 covers 14 residues. Germline CDR1 and CDR2: MDHEN and SYDVKM. CDR3 sequence (DNA): TGTGCCAGCAGTTTAGGGACAACCCCCTACGAGCAGTACTTC. Its protein product is CASSLGTTPYEQYF.

The chain couples TRBV11-2 to TRBJ2-7; D gene uncertain. The V and J ends lost 0 bases and 2 bases respectively, with 5 bases between them. CDR1 and CDR2 (germline): SGHAT, FQNNGV. This CDR3 region has 13 residues. The CDR3 loop is CASSLEATYEQYF. For the CDR3, the DNA is TGTGCCAGCAGCTTAGAGGCAACCTACGAGCAGTACTTC.

This chain uses TRBV19 with TRBJ1-1; TRBD1 aligns across 9 bases. Germline V CDR1 and CDR2: LNHDA, SQIVND (reference sequence). V shed 5 bases and J 5 bases; nucleotides not matched to a gene: 3. The CDR3 contains 13 residues. CDR3: CASSRDRATEAFF. The CDR3 bases are TGTGCCAGTAGTCGGGACAGGGCTACTGAAGCTTTCTTT. The full variable domain, with the rest looked up from reference TRBV19 and TRBJ1-1, is DGGITQSPKYLFRKEGQNVTLSCEQNLNHDAMYWYRQDPGQGLRLIYYSQIVNDFQKGDIAEGYSVSREKKESFPLTVTSAQKNPTAFYLCASSRDRATEAFFGQGTRLTVV.

The chain links TRBV2 to TRBJ2-4; 7 bases align to TRBD2. The CDR3 totals 14 residues. V dropped 7 bases and J dropped 6; count of bases not matched to a gene: 9. Germline V gene data show CDR1 as SNHLY and CDR2 as FYNNEI. CDR3: CASILAAVGNIQYF. The CDR3 DNA reads TGTGCCAGCATCCTAGCGGCGGTAGGAAACATTCAGTACTTC.

On this clone: The identical CDR3 is also encoded by other nucleotide sequences in the sample. The rearrangement joins TRBV25-1 to TRBJ1-5; D is unresolved. Germline values: CDR1 MGHDK, CDR2 SYGVNS. The V end lost 1 base, the J end lost 2 bases, and 3 bases lay between the germline ends. The CDR3 covers 13 residues. CDR3 loop: CASSESGNQPQHF. DNA for the CDR3: TGTGCCAGCAGTGAATCCGGCAATCAGCCCCAGCATTTT.

This clone was seen a handful of times. The gene calls are TRBV2 and TRBJ2-3; 11 positions agree with TRBD2. V shed 6 bases, J shed 2 bases, and the junction held 7 bases outside the gene matches. The CDR3 has 16 residues. Germline CDR1 is SNHLY and CDR2 is FYNNEI. The CDR3 coding sequence is TGTGCCAGCAGGGTTAGCGGGGGGGCAGACACAGATACGCAGTATTTT. This translates into CASRVSGGADTDTQYF. Using reference TRBV2 and TRBJ2-3 for the parts outside the CDR3, the full variable domain is EPEVTQTPSHQVTQMGQEVILRCVPISNHLYFYWYRQILGQKVEFLVSFYNNEISEKSEIFDDQFSVERPDGSNFTLKIRSTKLEDSAMYFCASRVSGGADTDTQYFGPGTRLTVL.

In its sample, this clone was seen a few times. The chain couples TRBV14 to TRBJ2-7; 14 bases agree with TRBD2. With V trimmed by 0 bases and J by 3 bases, 13 bases remained unmatched. CDR1 and CDR2 (germline): SGHDN, FVKESK. CDR3 length: 20 amino acids. CDR3 nucleotides: TGTGCCAGCAGCCAAGATTCCGGACTAGCGGGGGGCCACGGATACTACGAGCAGTACTTC. This codes for CASSQDSGLAGGHGYYEQYF.

The gene calls are TRBV5-4 and TRBJ2-1, with 8 bases fitting TRBD2. The V gene end was trimmed by 4 bases and the J gene end by 9 bases; junction bases not matched to a gene: 15. This CDR3 is built from 16 residues. Germline V gene lookup returns CDR1 SGHNT and CDR2 YYREEE (reference sequence). CDR3 loop: CASSPSPGTRGSEQFF. CDR3 nucleotides: TGTGCCAGCAGCCCCTCCCCCGGGACTAGAGGCAGTGAGCAGTTCTTC.